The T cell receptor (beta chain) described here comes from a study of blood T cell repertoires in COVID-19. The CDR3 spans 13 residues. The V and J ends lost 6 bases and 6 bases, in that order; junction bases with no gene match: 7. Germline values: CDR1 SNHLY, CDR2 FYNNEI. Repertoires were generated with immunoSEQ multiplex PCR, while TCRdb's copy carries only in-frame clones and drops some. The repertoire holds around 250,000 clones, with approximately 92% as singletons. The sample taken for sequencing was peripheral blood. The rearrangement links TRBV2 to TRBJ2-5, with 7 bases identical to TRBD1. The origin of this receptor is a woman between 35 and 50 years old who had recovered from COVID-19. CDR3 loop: CASSYDRDQTQYF. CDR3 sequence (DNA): TGTGCCAGCAGCTACGACAGGGACCAGACCCAGTACTTC.